The rows below give T cell receptor beta chains drawn from one sample of a study of T cells in Graves' hyperthyroidism and ophthalmopathy. TCRdb analysed the multiplex PCR reads with MiXCR anew, one entry per CDR3 protein. The table has about half a million distinct CDR3 sequences, less than 25% seen once. The sample taken for sequencing was blood. These receptors all stem from a man aged 18 to 29 with Graves' hyperthyroidism. The CDR3 runs from the conserved cysteine through the conserved F or W. The D gene is left open where the match is weak. The size of a clone is reported for some rows only, either as once, few or many, or as a class for expanded clones.

>.|TRBV12-3/TRBV12-4|TRBJ2-7|many
CASSFKTSYEQYF
TGTGCCAGCAGTTTCAAGACCTCCTACGAGCAGTACTTC
>TRBD1|TRBV4-1|TRBJ2-7|many
CASSQEWGDRGEQYF
TGCGCCAGCAGCCAAGAGTGGGGAGACAGGGGCGAGCAGTACTTC
>.|TRBV28|TRBJ2-1|.
CATFQTVSYNEQFF
TGTGCCACCTTCCAAACAGTCTCCTACAATGAGCAGTTCTTC
>.|TRBV5-1|TRBJ2-3|.
CASSLVRDPVDTQYF
TGCGCCAGCAGCTTGGTTCGGGACCCAGTCGATACGCAGTATTTT
>.|TRBV2|TRBJ1-5|many
CASGRDQPQHF
TGTGCCAGCGGCAGGGATCAGCCCCAGCATTTT
>.|TRBV3-1|TRBJ1-1|many
CASSQGEVLNTEAFF
TGTGCCAGCAGCCAAGGGGAGGTGCTGAACACTGAAGCTTTCTTT
>.|TRBV6-6|TRBJ2-5|many
CASSYSIPGHQETQYF
TGTGCCAGCAGTTACTCGATACCAGGGCACCAAGAGACCCAGTACTTC
>.|TRBV7-2|TRBJ2-6|.
CASSLAWASVGGANVLTF
TGTGCCAGCAGCTTAGCGTGGGCCAGCGTAGGTGGGGCCAACGTCCTGACTTTC
>TRBD2|TRBV11-2|TRBJ2-2|many
CASTRLAGNTGELFF
TGTGCCAGCACGCGACTAGCGGGGAACACCGGGGAGTTGTTTTTT
>.|TRBV12-3/TRBV12-4|TRBJ1-3|.
CASSQRGSGNTIYF
TGTGCCAGCAGCCAGCGGGGCTCTGGAAACACCATATATTTT
>.|TRBV28|TRBJ1-2|few
CASSSSGARGYGYTF
TGTGCCAGCAGTAGCTCGGGGGCTCGGGGCTATGGCTACACCTTC
>TRBD2|TRBV20-1|TRBJ2-7|few
CSAITLAGSSYEQYF
TGCAGTGCCATCACACTAGCGGGGAGCTCCTACGAGCAGTACTTC
>.|TRBV10-3|TRBJ1-2|many
CAISPGGDGYTF
TGTGCCATCAGTCCCGGGGGGGATGGCTACACCTTC
>TRBD2|TRBV2|TRBJ2-1|many
CASRPLGGGAGNEQFF
TGTGCCAGCAGACCCCTGGGCGGGGGGGCCGGAAATGAGCAGTTCTTC
>TRBD1|TRBV12-3/TRBV12-4|TRBJ2-7|many
CASSIRDRSYEQYF
TGTGCCAGCAGTATCCGGGACAGGTCCTACGAGCAGTACTTC
>.|TRBV12-3/TRBV12-4|TRBJ1-1|many
CASSAGHMNGEAFF
TGTGCCAGCAGCGCCGGACATATGAACGGTGAAGCTTTCTTT
>TRBD1|TRBV2|TRBJ1-1|few
CASSDFWALTGRGQVAEAFF
TGTGCCAGCAGTGATTTTTGGGCTTTGACAGGAAGGGGGCAGGTGGCTGAAGCTTTCTTT
>TRBD1|TRBV30|TRBJ1-3|few
CAWSALTGAGGNTIYF
TGTGCCTGGAGTGCCCTTACAGGGGCAGGGGGAAACACCATATATTTT
>.|TRBV20-1|TRBJ2-3|few
CSARAGRVSTQYF
TGCAGTGCTAGAGCGGGCCGAGTATCTACGCAGTATTTT
>TRBD2|TRBV6-1|TRBJ2-2|once
CASSEDYGTSGGTTGELFF
TGTGCCAGCAGTGAAGATTACGGGACTAGCGGGGGGACCACCGGGGAGCTGTTTTTT
>.|TRBV28|TRBJ2-7|.
CASSSSPGSYEQYF
TGTGCCAGCAGCTCCTCTCCGGGCAGTTACGAGCAGTACTTC
>TRBD2|TRBV12-3/TRBV12-4|TRBJ2-7|many
CASCPGLASEQYF
TGTGCCAGTTGCCCGGGACTAGCGAGCGAGCAGTACTTC
>.|TRBV6-1|TRBJ1-3|.
CASFGQTGNTIYF
TGTGCCAGCTTTGGCCAAACTGGAAACACCATATATTTT
>.|TRBV20-1|TRBJ1-1|many
CSASFRNTEAFF
TGCAGTGCTAGTTTCAGGAACACTGAAGCTTTCTTT
>.|TRBV19|TRBJ2-7|many
CASSIGGTNEQYF
TGTGCCAGTAGTATAGGAGGAACGAACGAGCAGTACTTC
>.|TRBV5-1|TRBJ2-4|.
CASSLKISKNIQYF
TGCGCCAGCAGCTTAAAAATCTCCAAAAACATTCAGTACTTC
>.|TRBV6-5|TRBJ1-2|many
CASSYSRGAYGYTF
TGTGCCAGCAGTTACTCCCGGGGAGCCTATGGCTACACCTTC
>.|TRBV12-3/TRBV12-4|TRBJ1-4|few
CASRAREGRNEKLFF
TGTGCCAGCAGAGCTCGGGAAGGGAGGAATGAAAAACTGTTTTTT
>.|TRBV19|TRBJ1-1|many
CASSIGDTNTEAFF
TGTGCCAGTAGTATAGGGGACACGAACACTGAAGCTTTCTTT